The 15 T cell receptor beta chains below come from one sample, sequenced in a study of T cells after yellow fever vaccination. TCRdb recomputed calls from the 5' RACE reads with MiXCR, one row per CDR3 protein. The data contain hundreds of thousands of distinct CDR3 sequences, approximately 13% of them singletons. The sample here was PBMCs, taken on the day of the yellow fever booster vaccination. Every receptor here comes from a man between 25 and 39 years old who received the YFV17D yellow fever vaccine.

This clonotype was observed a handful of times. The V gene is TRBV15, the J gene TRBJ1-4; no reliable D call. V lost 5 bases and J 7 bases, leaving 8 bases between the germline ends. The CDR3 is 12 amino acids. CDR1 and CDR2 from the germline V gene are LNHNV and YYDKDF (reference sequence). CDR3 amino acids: CATSGGGEKLFF. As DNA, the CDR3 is TGTGCCACCAGCGGTGGTGGTGAAAAACTGTTTTTT.

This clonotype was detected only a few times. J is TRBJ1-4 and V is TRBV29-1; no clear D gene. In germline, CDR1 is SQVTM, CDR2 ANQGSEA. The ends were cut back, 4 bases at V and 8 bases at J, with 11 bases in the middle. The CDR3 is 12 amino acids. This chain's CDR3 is CSVGTGNEKLFF. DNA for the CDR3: TGCAGCGTTGGTACTGGGAACGAAAAACTGTTTTTT.

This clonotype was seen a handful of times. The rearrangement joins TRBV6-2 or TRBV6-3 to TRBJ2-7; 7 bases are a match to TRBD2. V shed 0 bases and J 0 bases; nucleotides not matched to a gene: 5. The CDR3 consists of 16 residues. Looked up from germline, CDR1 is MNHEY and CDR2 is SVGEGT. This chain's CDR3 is CASSYSWGGTSYEQYF. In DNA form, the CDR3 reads TGTGCCAGCAGTTACTCTTGGGGGGGGACCTCCTACGAGCAGTACTTC.

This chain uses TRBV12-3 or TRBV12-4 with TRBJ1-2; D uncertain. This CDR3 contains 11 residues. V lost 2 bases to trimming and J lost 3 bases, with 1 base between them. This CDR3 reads CASSLYYGYTF. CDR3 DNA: TGTGCCAGCAGTTTATACTATGGCTACACCTTC.

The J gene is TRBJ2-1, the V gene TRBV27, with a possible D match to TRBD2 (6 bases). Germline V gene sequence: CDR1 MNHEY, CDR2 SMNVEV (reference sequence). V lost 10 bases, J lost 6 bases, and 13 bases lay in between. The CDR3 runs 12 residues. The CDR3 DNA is TGTGCCATCCAGACTAGTTTCAATGAGCAGTTCTTC. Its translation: CAIQTSFNEQFF.

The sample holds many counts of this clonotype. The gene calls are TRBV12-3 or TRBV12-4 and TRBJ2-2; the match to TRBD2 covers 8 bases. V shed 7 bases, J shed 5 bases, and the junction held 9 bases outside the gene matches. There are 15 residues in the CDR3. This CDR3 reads CASTKAGVGTGELFF. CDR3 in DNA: TGTGCCAGCACCAAAGCGGGAGTGGGGACCGGGGAGCTGTTTTTT.

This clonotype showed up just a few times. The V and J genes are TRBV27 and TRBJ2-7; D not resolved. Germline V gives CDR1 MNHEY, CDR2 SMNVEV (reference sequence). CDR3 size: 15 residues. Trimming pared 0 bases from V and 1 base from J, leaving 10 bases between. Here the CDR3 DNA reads TGTGCCAGCAGTTTATCGCACTCCACTTCCTACGAGCAGTACTTC. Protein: CASSLSHSTSYEQYF.

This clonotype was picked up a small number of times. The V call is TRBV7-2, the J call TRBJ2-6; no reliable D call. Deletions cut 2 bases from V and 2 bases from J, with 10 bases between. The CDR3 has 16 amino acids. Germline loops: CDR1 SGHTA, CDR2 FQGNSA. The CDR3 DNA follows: TGTGCCAGCAGCTTATCCTTGGATCCTGGGGCCAACGTCCTGACTTTC. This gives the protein CASSLSLDPGANVLTF. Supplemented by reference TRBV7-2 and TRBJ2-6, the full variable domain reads GAGVSQSPSNKVTEKGKDVELRCDPISGHTALYWYRQSLGQGLEFLIYFQGNSAPDKSGLPSDRFSAERTGGSVSTLTIQRTQQEDSAVYLCASSLSLDPGANVLTFGAGSRLTVL.

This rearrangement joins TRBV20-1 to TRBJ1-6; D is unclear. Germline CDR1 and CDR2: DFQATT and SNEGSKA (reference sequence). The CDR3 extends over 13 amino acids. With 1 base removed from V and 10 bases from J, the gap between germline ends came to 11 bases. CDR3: CSARVEWTSPLHF. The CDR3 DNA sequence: TGCAGTGCTAGAGTAGAGTGGACGTCACCCCTCCACTTT.

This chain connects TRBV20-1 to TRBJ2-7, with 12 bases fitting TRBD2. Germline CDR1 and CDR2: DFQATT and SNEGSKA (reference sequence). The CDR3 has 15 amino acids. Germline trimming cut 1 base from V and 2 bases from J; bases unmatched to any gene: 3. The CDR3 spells CSARGTSGTPYEQYF. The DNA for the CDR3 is TGCAGTGCTAGAGGGACTAGCGGGACCCCCTACGAGCAGTACTTC.

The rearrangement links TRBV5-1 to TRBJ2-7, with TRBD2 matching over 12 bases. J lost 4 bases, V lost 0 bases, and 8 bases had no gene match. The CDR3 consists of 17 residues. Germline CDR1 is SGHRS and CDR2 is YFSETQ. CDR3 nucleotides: TGCGCCAGCAGCTTGGAACTAGCGGGAGGAACCGGTTACGAGCAGTACTTC. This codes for CASSLELAGGTGYEQYF.

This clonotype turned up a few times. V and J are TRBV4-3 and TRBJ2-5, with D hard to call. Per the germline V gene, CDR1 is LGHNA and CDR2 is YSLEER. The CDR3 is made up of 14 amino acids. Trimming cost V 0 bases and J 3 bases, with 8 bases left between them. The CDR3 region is CASSQDRYKETQYF. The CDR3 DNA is TGCGCCAGCAGCCAAGATAGGTATAAAGAGACCCAGTACTTC.

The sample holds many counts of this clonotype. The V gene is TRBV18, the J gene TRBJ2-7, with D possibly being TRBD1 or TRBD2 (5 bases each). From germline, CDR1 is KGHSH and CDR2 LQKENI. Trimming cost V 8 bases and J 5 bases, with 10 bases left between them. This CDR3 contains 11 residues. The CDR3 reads CASSRGDEQYF. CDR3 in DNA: TGTGCCAGCAGCCGAGGGGACGAGCAGTACTTC. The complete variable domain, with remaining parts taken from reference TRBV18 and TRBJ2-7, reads NAGVMQNPRHLVRRRGQEARLRCSPMKGHSHVYWYRQLPEEGLKFMVYLQKENIIDESGMPKERFSAEFPKEGPSILRIQQVVRGDSAAYFCASSRGDEQYFGPGTRLTVT.

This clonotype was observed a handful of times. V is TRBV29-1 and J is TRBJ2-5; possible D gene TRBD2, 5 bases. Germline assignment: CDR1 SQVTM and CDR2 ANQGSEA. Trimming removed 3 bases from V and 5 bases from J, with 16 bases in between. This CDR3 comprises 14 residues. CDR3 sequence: CSVDSGSSRETQYF. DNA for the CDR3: TGCAGCGTTGATAGTGGGAGTTCCCGGGAGACCCAGTACTTC.

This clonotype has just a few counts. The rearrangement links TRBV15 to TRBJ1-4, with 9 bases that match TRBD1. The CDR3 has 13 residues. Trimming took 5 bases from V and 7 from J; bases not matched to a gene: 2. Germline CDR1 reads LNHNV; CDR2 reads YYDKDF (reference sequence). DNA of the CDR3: TGTGCCACCAGCCGGGACAGGGCTGAAAAACTGTTTTTT. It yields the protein CATSRDRAEKLFF.